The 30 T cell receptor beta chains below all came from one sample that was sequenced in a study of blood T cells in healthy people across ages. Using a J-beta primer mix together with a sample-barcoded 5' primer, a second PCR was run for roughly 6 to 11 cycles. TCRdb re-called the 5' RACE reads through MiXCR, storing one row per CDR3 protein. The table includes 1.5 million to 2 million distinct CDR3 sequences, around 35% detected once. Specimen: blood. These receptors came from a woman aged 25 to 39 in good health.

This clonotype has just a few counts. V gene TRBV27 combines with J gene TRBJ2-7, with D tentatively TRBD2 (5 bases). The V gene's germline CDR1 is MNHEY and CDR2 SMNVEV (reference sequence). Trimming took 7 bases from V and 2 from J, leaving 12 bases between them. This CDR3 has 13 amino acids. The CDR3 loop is CASTPGGTYEQYF. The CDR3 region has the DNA TGTGCCAGCACCCCCGGAGGAACCTACGAGCAGTACTTC.

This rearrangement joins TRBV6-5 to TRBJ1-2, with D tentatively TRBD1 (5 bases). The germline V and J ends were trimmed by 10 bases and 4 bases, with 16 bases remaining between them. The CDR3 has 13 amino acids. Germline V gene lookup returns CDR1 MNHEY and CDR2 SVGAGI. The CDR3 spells CATSGRRLYGYTF. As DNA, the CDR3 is TGTGCCACCTCGGGGCGAAGACTCTATGGCTACACCTTC.

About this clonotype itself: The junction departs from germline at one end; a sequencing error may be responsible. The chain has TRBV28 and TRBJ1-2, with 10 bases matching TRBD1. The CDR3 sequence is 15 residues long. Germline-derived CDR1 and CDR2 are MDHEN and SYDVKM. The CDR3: CASSGTGAANYGYTF. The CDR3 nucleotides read TGTGCCAGCAGCGGGACAGGGGCAGCTAACTACGGCTACACCTTC.

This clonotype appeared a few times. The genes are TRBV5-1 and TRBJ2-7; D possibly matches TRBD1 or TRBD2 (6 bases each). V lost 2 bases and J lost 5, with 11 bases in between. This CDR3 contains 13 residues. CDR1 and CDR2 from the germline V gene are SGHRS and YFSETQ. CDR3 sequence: CASSFGGPNEQYF. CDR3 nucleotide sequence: TGCGCCAGCAGCTTTGGGGGGCCCAACGAGCAGTACTTC.

The CDR3 is CSASPAGSTDTQYF. The CDR3 DNA sequence: TGCAGTGCTAGTCCAGCGGGAAGTACAGATACGCAGTATTTT. The V call is TRBV20-1, the J call TRBJ2-3, with 7 positions matching TRBD2. The V and J ends lost 3 bases and 3 bases, in that order; junction bases with no gene match: 6. This CDR3 is built from 14 residues. Germline loops: CDR1 DFQATT, CDR2 SNEGSKA (reference sequence).

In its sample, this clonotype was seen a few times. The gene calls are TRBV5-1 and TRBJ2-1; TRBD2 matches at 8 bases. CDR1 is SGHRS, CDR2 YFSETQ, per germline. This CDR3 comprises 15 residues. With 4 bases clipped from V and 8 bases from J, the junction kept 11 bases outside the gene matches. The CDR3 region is CASSPGLGLKDEQFF. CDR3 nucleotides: TGCGCCAGCAGCCCGGGACTAGGTTTGAAGGATGAGCAGTTCTTC.

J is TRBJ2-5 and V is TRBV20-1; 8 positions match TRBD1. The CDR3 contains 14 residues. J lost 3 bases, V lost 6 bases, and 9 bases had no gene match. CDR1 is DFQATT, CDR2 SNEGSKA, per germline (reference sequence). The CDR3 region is CSANRPGGEETQYF. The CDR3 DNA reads TGCAGTGCCAACAGACCAGGGGGCGAAGAGACCCAGTACTTC.

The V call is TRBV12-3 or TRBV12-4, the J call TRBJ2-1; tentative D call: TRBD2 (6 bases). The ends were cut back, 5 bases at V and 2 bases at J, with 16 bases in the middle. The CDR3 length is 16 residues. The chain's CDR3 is CASSSRVAVPYNEQFF. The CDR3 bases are TGTGCCAGCAGTAGCCGGGTAGCGGTACCCTACAATGAGCAGTTCTTC.

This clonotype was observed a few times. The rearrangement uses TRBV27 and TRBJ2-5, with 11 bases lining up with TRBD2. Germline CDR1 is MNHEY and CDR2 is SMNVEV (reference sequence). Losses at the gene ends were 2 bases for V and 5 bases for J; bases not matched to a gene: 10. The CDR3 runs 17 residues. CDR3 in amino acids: CASSLGLAGGLGETQYF. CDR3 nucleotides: TGTGCCAGCAGTTTAGGACTAGCGGGCGGCCTTGGGGAGACCCAGTACTTC.

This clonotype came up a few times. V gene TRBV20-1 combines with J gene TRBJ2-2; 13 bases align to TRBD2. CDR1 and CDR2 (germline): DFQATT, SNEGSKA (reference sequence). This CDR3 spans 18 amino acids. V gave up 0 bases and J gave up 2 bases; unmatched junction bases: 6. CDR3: CSARDLTSGRANTGELFF. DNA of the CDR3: TGCAGTGCTAGAGATCTTACTAGCGGGAGGGCCAACACCGGGGAGCTGTTTTTT.

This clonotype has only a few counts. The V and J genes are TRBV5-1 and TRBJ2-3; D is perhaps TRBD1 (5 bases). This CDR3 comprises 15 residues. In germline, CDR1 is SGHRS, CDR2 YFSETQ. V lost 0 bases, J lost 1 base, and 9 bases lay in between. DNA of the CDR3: TGCGCCAGCAGCTTGGGACAGATAGGCACAGATACGCAGTATTTT. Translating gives CASSLGQIGTDTQYF.

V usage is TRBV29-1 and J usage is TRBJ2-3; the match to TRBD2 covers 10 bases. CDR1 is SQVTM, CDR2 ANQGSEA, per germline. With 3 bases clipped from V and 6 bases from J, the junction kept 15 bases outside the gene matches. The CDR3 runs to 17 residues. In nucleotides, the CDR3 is TGCAGCGTTGACCGATGGGGCGCTAGCGGGAGCGACGATACGCAGTATTTT. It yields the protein CSVDRWGASGSDDTQYF.

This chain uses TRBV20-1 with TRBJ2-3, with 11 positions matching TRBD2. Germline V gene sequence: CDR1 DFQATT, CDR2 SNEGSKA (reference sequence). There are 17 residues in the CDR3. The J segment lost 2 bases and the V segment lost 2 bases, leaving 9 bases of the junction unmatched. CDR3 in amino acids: CSARLPGGLADTDTQYF. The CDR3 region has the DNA TGCAGTGCTAGACTTCCCGGGGGACTAGCGGACACAGATACGCAGTATTTT.

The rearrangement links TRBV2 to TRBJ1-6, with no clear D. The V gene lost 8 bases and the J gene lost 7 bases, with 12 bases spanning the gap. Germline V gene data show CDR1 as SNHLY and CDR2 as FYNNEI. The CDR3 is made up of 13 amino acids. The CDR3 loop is CASEDRANSPLHF. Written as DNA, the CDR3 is TGTGCCAGCGAGGACCGCGCGAATTCACCCCTCCACTTT. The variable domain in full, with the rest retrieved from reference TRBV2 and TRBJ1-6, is EPEVTQTPSHQVTQMGQEVILRCVPISNHLYFYWYRQILGQKVEFLVSFYNNEISEKSEIFDDQFSVERPDGSNFTLKIRSTKLEDSAMYFCASEDRANSPLHFGNGTRLTVT.

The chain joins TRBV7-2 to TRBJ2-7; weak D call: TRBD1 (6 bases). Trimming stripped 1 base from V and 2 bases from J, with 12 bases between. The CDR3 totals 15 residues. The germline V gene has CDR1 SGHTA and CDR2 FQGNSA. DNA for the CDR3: TGTGCCAGCAGCTTAGTAGGTCCAGGGGCCTACGAGCAGTACTTC. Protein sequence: CASSLVGPGAYEQYF. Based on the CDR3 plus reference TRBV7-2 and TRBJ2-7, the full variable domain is GAGVSQSPSNKVTEKGKDVELRCDPISGHTALYWYRQSLGQGLEFLIYFQGNSAPDKSGLPSDRFSAERTGGSVSTLTIQRTQQEDSAVYLCASSLVGPGAYEQYFGPGTRLTVT.

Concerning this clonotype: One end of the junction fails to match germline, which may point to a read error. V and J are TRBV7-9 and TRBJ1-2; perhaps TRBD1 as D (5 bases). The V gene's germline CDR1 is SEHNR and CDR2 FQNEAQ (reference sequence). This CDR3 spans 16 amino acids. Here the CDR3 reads CVSSLVPGRINYGYTF. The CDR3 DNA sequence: TGTGTCAGCAGCTTAGTTCCGGGACGGATTAACTATGGCTACACCTTC.

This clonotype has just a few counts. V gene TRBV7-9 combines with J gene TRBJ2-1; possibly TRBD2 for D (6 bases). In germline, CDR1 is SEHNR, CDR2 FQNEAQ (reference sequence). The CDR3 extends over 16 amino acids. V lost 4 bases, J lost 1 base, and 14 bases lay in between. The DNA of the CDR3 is TGTGCCAGCAGCTCCGGAGGGACGGATTCCTACAATGAGCAGTTCTTC. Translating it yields CASSSGGTDSYNEQFF.

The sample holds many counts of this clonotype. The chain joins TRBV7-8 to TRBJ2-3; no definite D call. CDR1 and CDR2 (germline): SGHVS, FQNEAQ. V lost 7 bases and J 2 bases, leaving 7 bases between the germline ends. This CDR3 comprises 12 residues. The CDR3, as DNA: TGTGCCAGCACCCCTAACACAGATACGCAGTATTTT. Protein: CASTPNTDTQYF.

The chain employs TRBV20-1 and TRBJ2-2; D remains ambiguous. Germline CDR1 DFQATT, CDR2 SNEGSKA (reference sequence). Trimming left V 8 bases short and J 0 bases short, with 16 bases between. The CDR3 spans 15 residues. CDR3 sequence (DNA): TGCAGTAGCTACAGCCCAAGTTCGAACACCGGGGAGCTGTTTTTT. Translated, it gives CSSYSPSSNTGELFF.

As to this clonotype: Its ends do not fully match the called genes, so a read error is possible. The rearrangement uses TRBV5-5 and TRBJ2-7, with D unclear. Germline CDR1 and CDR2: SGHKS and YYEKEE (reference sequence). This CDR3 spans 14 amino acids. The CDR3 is CASSLARLSHEQYF. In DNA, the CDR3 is TGTGCCAGCAGCTTGGCCAGACTCTCCCACGAGCAGTACTTC.

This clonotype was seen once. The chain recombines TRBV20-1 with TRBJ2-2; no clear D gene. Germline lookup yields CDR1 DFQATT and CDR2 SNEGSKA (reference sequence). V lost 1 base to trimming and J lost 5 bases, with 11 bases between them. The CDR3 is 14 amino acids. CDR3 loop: CSARGQDRTGELFF. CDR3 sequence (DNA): TGCAGTGCTAGAGGGCAGGATAGGACCGGGGAGCTGTTTTTT.

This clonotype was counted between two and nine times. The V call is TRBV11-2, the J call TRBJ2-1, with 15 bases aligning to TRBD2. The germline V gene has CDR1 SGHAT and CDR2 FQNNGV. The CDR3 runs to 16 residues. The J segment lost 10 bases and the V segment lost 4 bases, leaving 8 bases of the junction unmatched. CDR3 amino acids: CASSSRTSGRGEEQFF. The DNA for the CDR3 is TGTGCCAGCAGCTCACGGACTAGCGGGAGGGGGGAGGAGCAGTTCTTC.

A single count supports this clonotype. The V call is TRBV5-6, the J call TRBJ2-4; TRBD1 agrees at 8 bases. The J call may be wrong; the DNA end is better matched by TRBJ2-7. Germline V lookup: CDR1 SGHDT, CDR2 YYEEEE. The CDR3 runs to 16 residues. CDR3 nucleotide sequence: TGTGCCAGCAGCCTCCCTTCCCAGGGGGCGTATTACGAGCAGTACTTC. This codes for CASSLPSQGAYYEQYF.

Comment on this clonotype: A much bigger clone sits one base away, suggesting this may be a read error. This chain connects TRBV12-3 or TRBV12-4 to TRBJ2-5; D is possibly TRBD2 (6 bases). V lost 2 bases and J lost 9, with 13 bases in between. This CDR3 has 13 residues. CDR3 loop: CASSLRGTLAQYF. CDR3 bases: TGTGCCAGCAGTTTACGGGGGACCCTAGCCCAGTACTTC.

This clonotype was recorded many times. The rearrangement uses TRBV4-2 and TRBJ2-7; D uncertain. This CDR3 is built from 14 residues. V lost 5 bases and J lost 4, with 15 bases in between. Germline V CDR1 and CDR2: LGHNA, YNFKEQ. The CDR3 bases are TGTGCCAGCAGCTATGCGTTGAAAGGGTACGAGCAGTACTTC. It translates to CASSYALKGYEQYF.

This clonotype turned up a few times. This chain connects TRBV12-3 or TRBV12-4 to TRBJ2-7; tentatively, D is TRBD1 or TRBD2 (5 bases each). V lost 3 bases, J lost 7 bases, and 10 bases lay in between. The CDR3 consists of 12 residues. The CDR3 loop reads CASSFGAREQYF. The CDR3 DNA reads TGTGCCAGCAGTTTCGGGGCCCGAGAGCAGTACTTC.

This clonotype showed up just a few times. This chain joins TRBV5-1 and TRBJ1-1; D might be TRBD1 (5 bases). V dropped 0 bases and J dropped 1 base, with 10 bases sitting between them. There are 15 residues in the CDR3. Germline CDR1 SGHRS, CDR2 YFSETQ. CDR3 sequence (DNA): TGCGCCAGCAGCTTGGTTGGTGACAGGAACACTGAAGCTTTCTTT. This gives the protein CASSLVGDRNTEAFF.

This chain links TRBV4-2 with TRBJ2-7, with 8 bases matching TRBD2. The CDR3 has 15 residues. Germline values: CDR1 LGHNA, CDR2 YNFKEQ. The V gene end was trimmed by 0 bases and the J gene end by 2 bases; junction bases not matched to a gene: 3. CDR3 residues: CASSQETSGTYEQYF. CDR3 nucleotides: TGTGCCAGCAGCCAAGAAACTAGCGGTACCTACGAGCAGTACTTC.

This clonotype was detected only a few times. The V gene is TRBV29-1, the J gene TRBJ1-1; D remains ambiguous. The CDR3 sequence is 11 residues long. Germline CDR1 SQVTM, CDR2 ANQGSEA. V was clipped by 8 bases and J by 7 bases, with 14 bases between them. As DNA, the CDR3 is TGCAGCCATGATGAGGGCGGTGAAGCTTTCTTT. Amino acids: CSHDEGGEAFF.

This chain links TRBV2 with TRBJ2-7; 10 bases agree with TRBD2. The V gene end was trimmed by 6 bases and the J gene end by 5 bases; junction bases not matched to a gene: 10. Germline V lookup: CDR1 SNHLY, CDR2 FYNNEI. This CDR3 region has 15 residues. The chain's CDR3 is CASREVAGGFHEQYF. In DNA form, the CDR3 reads TGTGCCAGCAGAGAGGTAGCGGGGGGATTCCACGAGCAGTACTTC.